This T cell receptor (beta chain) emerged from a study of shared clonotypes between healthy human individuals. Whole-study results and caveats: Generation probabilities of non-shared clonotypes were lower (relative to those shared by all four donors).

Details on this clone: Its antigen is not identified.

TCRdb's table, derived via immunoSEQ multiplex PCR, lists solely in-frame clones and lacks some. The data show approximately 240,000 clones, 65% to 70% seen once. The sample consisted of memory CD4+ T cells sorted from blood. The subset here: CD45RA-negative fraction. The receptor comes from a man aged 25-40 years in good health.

This CDR3 reads CASSQKQGVNYEQYF. The DNA of the CDR3 is TGTGCCAGCAGCCAGAAACAGGGAGTAAACTACGAGCAGTACTTC. The chain uses TRBV5-4 and TRBJ2-7, with a possible D match to TRBD1 (6 bases). The length of the CDR3 is 15 residues. Germline CDR1 SGHNT, CDR2 YYREEE (reference sequence). With 4 bases removed from V and 3 bases from J, the gap between germline ends came to 17 bases.